Here is one T cell receptor beta chain with its context. The data are from a study of blood T cell repertoires in COVID-19. Assay: immunoSEQ multiplex PCR; the TCRdb copy retains only in-frame clones and omits some. Of approximately 270,000 clones in the sample, approximately 90% were seen once. This sequence originates from a young man with acute or convalescent COVID-19. The specimen was peripheral blood.

The CDR3 DNA reads TGCGCCAGCAGCTTAGGACTAGCGGATATCTACAATGAGCAGTTCTTC. It yields the protein CASSLGLADIYNEQFF. V gene TRBV5-1 combines with J gene TRBJ2-1, with 10 bases that match TRBD2. Trimming cost V 2 bases and J 3 bases; bases outside gene matches: 5. Germline CDR1 is SGHRS and CDR2 is YFSETQ. This CDR3 comprises 16 residues.